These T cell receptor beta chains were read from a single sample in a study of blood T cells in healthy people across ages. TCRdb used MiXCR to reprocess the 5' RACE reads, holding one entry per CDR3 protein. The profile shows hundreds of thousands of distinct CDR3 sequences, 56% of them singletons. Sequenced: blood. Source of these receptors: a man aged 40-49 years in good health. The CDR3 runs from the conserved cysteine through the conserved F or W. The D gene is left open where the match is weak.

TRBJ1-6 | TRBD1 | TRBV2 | TGTGCCAGCAGTGCGGGACAGAGGAATAATTCACCCCTCCACTTT | CASSAGQRNNSPLHF
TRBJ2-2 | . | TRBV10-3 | TGTGTCATCAGTGACGAGCGGGCCGGGGAGCTGTTTTTT | CVISDERAGELFF
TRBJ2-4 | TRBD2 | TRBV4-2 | TGTGCCAGCAGCCAAGTGGGGAGCCGACTAGCTGGAAACATTCAGTACTTC | CASSQVGSRLAGNIQYF
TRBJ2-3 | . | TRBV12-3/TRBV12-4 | TGTGCCAGCAACCCGAACACAGATACGCAGTATTTT | CASNPNTDTQYF
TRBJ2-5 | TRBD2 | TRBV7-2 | TGTGCCAGCGCTTGGACTAGCGGACAAGAGACCCAGTACTTC | CASAWTSGQETQYF
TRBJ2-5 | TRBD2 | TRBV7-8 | TGTGCCAGCAGCTTAGGAGCGGGGACGGGGACCCAGTACTTC | CASSLGAGTGTQYF
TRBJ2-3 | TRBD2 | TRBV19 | TGTGCCAGTAGTATCGGACTAGGCTCACATGATACGCAGTATTTT | CASSIGLGSHDTQYF
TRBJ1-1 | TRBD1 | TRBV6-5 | TGTGCCAGCAGGGAGGTGACAGGGGAAGCTTTCTTT | CASREVTGEAFF
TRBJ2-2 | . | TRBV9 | TGTGCCAGCAGCTCGACAGCTAACACCGGGGAGCTGTTTTTT | CASSSTANTGELFF
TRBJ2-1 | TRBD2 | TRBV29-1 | TGCAGCGTTGATTCGGGGGGTCTGAATGAGCAGTTCTTC | CSVDSGGLNEQFF
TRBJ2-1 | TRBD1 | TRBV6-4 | TGTGCCAGCAGTGACTGGGACAGGGGGTGGCATGAGCAGTTCTTC | CASSDWDRGWHEQFF